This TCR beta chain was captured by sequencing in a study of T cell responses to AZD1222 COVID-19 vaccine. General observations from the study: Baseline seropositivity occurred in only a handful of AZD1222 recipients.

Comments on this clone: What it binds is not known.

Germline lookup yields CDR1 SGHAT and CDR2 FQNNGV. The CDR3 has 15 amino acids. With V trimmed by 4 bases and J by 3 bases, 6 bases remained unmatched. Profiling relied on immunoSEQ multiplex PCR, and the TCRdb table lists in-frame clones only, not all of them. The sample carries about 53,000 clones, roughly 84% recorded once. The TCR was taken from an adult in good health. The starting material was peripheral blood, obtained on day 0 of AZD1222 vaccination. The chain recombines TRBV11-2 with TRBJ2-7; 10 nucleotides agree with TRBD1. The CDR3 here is CASSSTGTGDYEQYF. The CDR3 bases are TGTGCCAGCAGCTCCACCGGGACAGGGGACTACGAGCAGTACTTC.